Below, one T cell receptor beta chain is given with its context. V dropped 2 bases and J dropped 6 bases, with 5 bases sitting between them. Looked up from germline, CDR1 is MDHEN and CDR2 is SYDVKM. The CDR3 length is 12 residues. The data are from a study of blood T cell repertoires in COVID-19. About the study: COVID-19 samples, acute and convalescent, were from the United States, Italy and Spain.

Participants had their cohort set by participant-reported clinical history. A PCR-confirmed or clinician-diagnosed COVID-19 case had contacted exposed participants within 2 weeks of entry. In the original workflow: For nucleated cells, counts were estimated from reference gene primer amplification. The repertoire was sequenced with immunoSEQ multiplex PCR; TCRdb's copy has only in-frame clones and lacks some. For V, J and clone size, that table is used; D and trimming come from the DNA. Of 250,000 or so clones in the sample, over 75% were seen once. The V and J genes are TRBV28 and TRBJ2-4, with D hard to call. This clonotype was sampled from a woman in her twenties or thirties who had been exposed to COVID-19. Sequencing was carried out using PBMCs or T cells enriched from blood (not recorded which). The CDR3 loop is CASSLLGNIQYF. The DNA for the CDR3 is TGTGCCAGCAGTTTACTAGGAAACATTCAGTACTTC.